The clone carrying this T cell receptor beta chain has a single count. What it binds is unknown. CDR1 and CDR2 from the germline V gene are MNHEY and SVGAGI. The ends were cut back, 2 bases at V and 4 bases at J, with 14 bases in the middle. This CDR3 comprises 15 residues. The entry originates in a study of T cell responses to AZD1222 COVID-19 vaccine. Study-wide points: A reported finding is that nearly half of spike-specific TCRs target unmutated variant regions. Donors were chiefly white British, with a greater number of females, and clonal diversity was perhaps underestimated. Vaccine-related CD4 TCRs covered spike, predominating at 160-218 and 743-854.

Generated by immunoSEQ multiplex PCR, the TCRdb table keeps only in-frame clones and is missing some. This table has roughly 150,000 clones, 80% to 95% appearing once. The rearrangement uses TRBV6-5 and TRBJ1-2, with D possibly matching TRBD1 (6 bases). The sequence came from an adult in good health. This sample comprised peripheral blood, obtained on day 0 of AZD1222 vaccination. The CDR3 loop is CASSYQGQGIYGYTF. The CDR3 nucleotides read TGTGCCAGCAGTTACCAGGGCCAGGGGATCTATGGCTACACCTTC.